The 30 T cell receptor beta chains listed next were all sequenced from one sample in a study of OX40 agonist ivuxolimab in advanced cancers. Data came from immunoSEQ multiplex PCR; TCRdb stores just in-frame clones and leaves some out. The sample carries about 72,000 clones, 81% recorded once. The sequences come from CD4+ or CD8+ T cells sorted from blood, collected in a trial of the OX40 agonist ivuxolimab. The receptors stem from an adult with an advanced solid tumor such as melanoma, head and neck, liver or kidney cancer.

V usage is TRBV10-3 and J usage is TRBJ1-2; 7 bases are a match to TRBD1. The V segment lost 3 bases and the J segment 0 bases; nucleotides outside the gene matches: 7. The CDR3 contains 16 residues. The germline gives CDR1 ENHRY, CDR2 SYGVKD. The CDR3 loop is CAISDNPGGTNYGYTF. DNA for the CDR3: TGTGCCATCAGTGATAACCCAGGGGGGACTAACTATGGCTACACCTTC.

V and J are TRBV4-3 and TRBJ2-5; 8 nucleotides match TRBD1. This CDR3 is 18 amino acids long. Germline V gene lookup returns CDR1 LGHNA and CDR2 YSLEER. V trimming: 2 bases; J trimming: 4 bases; junction bases outside the gene matches: 15. The CDR3, as DNA: TGCGCCAGCAGCCAATCCCCCCCCTCCGGGACAGGTCTAGAGACCCAGTACTTC. Its translation: CASSQSPPSGTGLETQYF.

This chain joins TRBV11-2 and TRBJ2-5, with a tentative D call TRBD2 (5 bases). Trimming shortened V by 5 bases and J by 0 bases, and 13 bases separated the two germline ends. CDR3 length: 15 residues. The germline V gene encodes CDR1 SGHAT and CDR2 FQNNGV. This chain's CDR3 is CASSQRTGYQETQYF. In nucleotides, the CDR3 is TGTGCCAGCAGCCAAAGGACGGGGTACCAAGAGACCCAGTACTTC.

The rearrangement links TRBV10-3 to TRBJ2-7; no reliable D call. This CDR3 region has 13 residues. Between the trimmed V and J ends, which lost 4 bases and 0 bases, there was a span of 7 bases. Per germline, CDR1 ENHRY and CDR2 SYGVKD. The CDR3 sequence: CAISVESSYEQYF. The CDR3 coding sequence is TGTGCCATCAGTGTGGAGAGCTCCTACGAGCAGTACTTC.

The V and J genes are TRBV6-4 and TRBJ2-7; the D gene is possibly TRBD1 (6 bases). V lost 0 bases to trimming and J lost 0 bases, with 27 bases between them. CDR1 and CDR2 (germline): MRHNA, SNTAGT. The CDR3 has 21 amino acids. CDR3 sequence reads: CASSDSNVGAYAGTSSYEQYF. DNA for the CDR3: TGTGCCAGCAGTGACTCGAATGTGGGGGCGTATGCGGGTACGAGCTCCTACGAGCAGTACTTC.

The gene calls are TRBV5-1 and TRBJ2-3; TRBD2 aligns across 11 bases. From germline, CDR1 is SGHRS and CDR2 YFSETQ. Trimming removed 5 bases from V and 3 bases from J; junction bases left unmatched: 5. CDR3 length equals 15 residues. The CDR3 DNA follows: TGCGCCAGCAGTGTAGCGGGAGGGCCGACAGATACGCAGTATTTT. Translated, it gives CASSVAGGPTDTQYF.

The V call is TRBV2, the J call TRBJ2-7; tentative D call: TRBD2 (6 bases). Germline lookup yields CDR1 SNHLY and CDR2 FYNNEI. The length of the CDR3 is 13 residues. Trimming removed 7 bases at V and 2 bases at J, with 12 bases between. The CDR3 bases are TGTGCCAGCACTGGCGGGGTCCCCTACGAGCAGTACTTC. Translating it yields CASTGGVPYEQYF.

This chain links TRBV7-9 with TRBJ1-1; a possible D gene is TRBD1 (6 bases). Germline assignment: CDR1 SEHNR and CDR2 FQNEAQ (reference sequence). Trimming stripped 5 bases from V and 10 bases from J, with 17 bases between. The CDR3 length is 13 residues. The DNA for the CDR3 is TGTGCCAGCAGCCCCGAGAGGAGGGGGACAGCTTTCTTT. Translation: CASSPERRGTAFF.

This clone was recorded a few times. This chain connects TRBV2 to TRBJ1-2; 8 positions match TRBD1. The germline V gene encodes CDR1 SNHLY and CDR2 FYNNEI. The length of the CDR3 is 15 residues. V lost 6 bases, J lost 6 bases, and 12 bases stayed unmatched. Here the CDR3 DNA reads TGTGCCAGCAGGGCTCGACAGGGGCTCACGGATGGCTACACCTTC. Protein product: CASRARQGLTDGYTF. The whole variable domain, remainder taken from reference TRBV2 and TRBJ1-2, is EPEVTQTPSHQVTQMGQEVILRCVPISNHLYFYWYRQILGQKVEFLVSFYNNEISEKSEIFDDQFSVERPDGSNFTLKIRSTKLEDSAMYFCASRARQGLTDGYTFGSGTRLTVV.

In this sample, this clone turned up a few times. The genes are TRBV28 and TRBJ1-4; 7 bases map to TRBD1. J gave up 5 bases and V 4 bases, and 4 bases lay outside the gene matches. Germline V gene data show CDR1 as MDHEN and CDR2 as SYDVKM. The CDR3 runs 14 residues. CDR3 sequence reads: CASSSGTVNEKLFF. CDR3 nucleotide sequence: TGTGCCAGCAGTTCGGGGACAGTCAATGAAAAACTGTTTTTT.

DNA for the CDR3: TGTGTCGGAGCAGGGAACTCTGGAAACACCATATATTTT. This codes for CVGAGNSGNTIYF. V and J are TRBV19 and TRBJ1-3, with D possibly matching TRBD1 (5 bases). The CDR3 has 13 residues. The V gene's germline CDR1 is LNHDA and CDR2 SQIVND (reference sequence).

A single count supports this clone. V and J are TRBV30 and TRBJ1-2, with 9 bases lining up with TRBD1. This CDR3 spans 12 amino acids. V lost 5 bases and J lost 7; bases outside the gene matches: 5. Germline-derived CDR1 and CDR2 are GTSNPN and SVGIG (reference sequence). The CDR3 nucleotides read TGTGCCTGGTCACAGGGGGCGGGTGGCTACACCTTC. Translating it yields CAWSQGAGGYTF.

The gene calls are TRBV2 and TRBJ2-7; D is possibly TRBD1 (6 bases). The CDR3 spans 12 residues. V dropped 6 bases and J dropped 6 bases, with 12 bases sitting between them. CDR1 is SNHLY and CDR2 is FYNNEI in the germline V gene. CDR3 amino acids: CASRVTGSEQYF. CDR3 coding DNA: TGTGCCAGCAGGGTTACAGGGAGCGAGCAGTACTTC.

J is TRBJ2-5 and V is TRBV4-1; 11 nucleotides match TRBD2. The length of the CDR3 is 17 residues. Trimming took 2 bases from V and 3 from J; bases not matched to a gene: 8. CDR1 is MGHRA and CDR2 is YSYEKL in the germline V gene. The CDR3 sequence: CASSQNGASGGKETQYF. DNA of the CDR3: TGCGCCAGCAGCCAAAATGGGGCTAGCGGGGGGAAAGAGACCCAGTACTTC.

This chain joins TRBV10-3 and TRBJ2-2; possible D gene TRBD2, 6 bases. The CDR3 runs 16 residues. Germline CDR1 reads ENHRY; CDR2 reads SYGVKD. Trimming stripped 5 bases from V and 4 bases from J, with 17 bases between. The CDR3 coding sequence is TGTGCCATCAGTTTAGACACTAGCAGTAGCACCGGGGAGCTGTTTTTT. Translation: CAISLDTSSSTGELFF.

The chain couples TRBV28 to TRBJ1-2; TRBD1 matches at 8 bases. The CDR3 loop spans 14 amino acids. V gave up 4 bases and J gave up 8 bases; unmatched junction bases: 9. The germline gives CDR1 MDHEN, CDR2 SYDVKM. CDR3 residues: CASSSGQGPWGYTF. CDR3 in DNA: TGTGCCAGCAGTTCTGGACAGGGTCCTTGGGGCTACACCTTC.

This clone was counted a few times. The chain combines TRBV11-2 with TRBJ1-1; a weak D match, TRBD1 (6 bases). Trimming pared 1 base from V and 5 bases from J, leaving 17 bases between. CDR1 and CDR2 (germline): SGHAT, FQNNGV. The CDR3 has 16 amino acids. The CDR3 sequence is CASSLVGGAMVTEAFF. Written as DNA, the CDR3 is TGTGCCAGCAGCTTAGTAGGGGGGGCAATGGTAACTGAAGCTTTCTTT.

The V gene is TRBV19, the J gene TRBJ1-1; 7 nucleotides align to TRBD1. Germline V gene data show CDR1 as LNHDA and CDR2 as SQIVND (reference sequence). CDR3 size: 13 residues. V lost 5 bases, J lost 3 bases, and 3 bases stayed unmatched. The CDR3 bases are TGTGCCAGTAGTGACAGGGCGTACACTGAAGCTTTCTTT. This translates into CASSDRAYTEAFF.

The chain is built from TRBV27 and TRBJ2-1; D is perhaps TRBD1 (5 bases). CDR1 MNHEY and CDR2 SMNVEV come from the germline V gene (reference sequence). V lost 5 bases and J lost 1, with 9 bases in between. The CDR3 length is 14 residues. CDR3 sequence: CASSQRQSYNEQFF. Written as DNA, the CDR3 is TGTGCCAGCAGTCAAAGACAGTCCTACAATGAGCAGTTCTTC.

By sample fraction, this clone is medium-sized. This rearrangement joins TRBV7-3 to TRBJ2-1; 10 bases are a match to TRBD1. This CDR3 spans 16 amino acids. Trimming took 5 bases from V and 8 from J; bases not matched to a gene: 12. Germline V lookup: CDR1 SGHTA, CDR2 FQGTGA. CDR3 DNA sequence: TGTGCCAGCAGCCAAATCGGACAGGGGGTGGCAGATGAGCAGTTCTTC. As protein: CASSQIGQGVADEQFF. Full variable domain (remainder filled in from reference TRBV7-3 and TRBJ2-1): GAGVSQTPSNKVTEKGKYVELRCDPISGHTALYWYRQSLGQGPEFLIYFQGTGAADDSGLPNDRFFAVRPEGSVSTLKIQRTERGDSAVYLCASSQIGQGVADEQFFGPGTRLTVL.

A few counts support this clone. The rearrangement uses TRBV5-8 and TRBJ2-7, with a possible D match to TRBD2 (7 bases). The CDR3 length is 15 residues. Germline-derived CDR1 and CDR2 are SGHTS and YDEGEE. Deletions cut 2 bases from V and 4 bases from J, with 16 bases between. CDR3 nucleotides: TGTGCCAGCAGCTTCCACGGGGGGCAAGGGTACGAGCAGTACTTC. As protein: CASSFHGGQGYEQYF.

The genes are TRBV7-9 and TRBJ2-7; 7 positions agree with TRBD2. The CDR3 loop spans 15 amino acids. V shed 1 base, J shed 5 bases, and the junction held 8 bases outside the gene matches. Germline-derived CDR1 and CDR2 are SEHNR and FQNEAQ (reference sequence). As DNA, the CDR3 is TGTGCCAGCAGCTTAGAAATAGCGGGCACCCACGAGCAGTACTTC. This gives the protein CASSLEIAGTHEQYF.

The chain joins TRBV10-3 to TRBJ2-5; D perhaps matches TRBD2 (6 bases). Between the trimmed V and J ends, which lost 0 bases and 3 bases, there was a span of 8 bases. Germline V CDR1 and CDR2: ENHRY, SYGVKD. The CDR3 has 14 residues. CDR3: CAISESGGEETQYF. In DNA form, the CDR3 reads TGTGCCATCAGTGAGTCAGGCGGGGAAGAGACCCAGTACTTC.

The V gene is TRBV5-1, the J gene TRBJ1-2; TRBD1 agrees at 8 bases. This CDR3 has 15 residues. V shed 4 bases and J 8 bases; nucleotides not matched to a gene: 13. Germline V gene lookup returns CDR1 SGHRS and CDR2 YFSETQ. The CDR3 loop is CASSAYGDRYTGYTF. CDR3 DNA sequence: TGCGCCAGCAGCGCCTATGGGGACAGGTATACGGGCTACACCTTC.

This clone was counted only a few times. The rearrangement uses TRBV7-9 and TRBJ1-1; no clear D gene. The CDR3 is made up of 12 amino acids. With 5 bases removed from V and 4 bases from J, the gap between germline ends came to 8 bases. Germline CDR1 and CDR2: SEHNR and FQNEAQ (reference sequence). Here the CDR3 reads CASSTPITEAFF. The CDR3 nucleotides are TGTGCCAGCAGCACACCGATCACTGAAGCTTTCTTT.

This sequence joins TRBV18 and TRBJ1-4; 9 bases agree with TRBD1. The J segment lost 8 bases and the V segment lost 3 bases, leaving 13 bases of the junction unmatched. The CDR3 spans 17 residues. CDR1 and CDR2 from the germline V gene are KGHSH and LQKENI. The CDR3 region is CASSPQNSQGAREKLFF. Here the CDR3 DNA reads TGTGCCAGCTCACCGCAGAACTCACAGGGGGCCCGGGAAAAACTGTTTTTT. Looking up the rest from reference TRBV18 and TRBJ1-4 gives the full variable domain: NAGVMQNPRHLVRRRGQEARLRCSPMKGHSHVYWYRQLPEEGLKFMVYLQKENIIDESGMPKERFSAEFPKEGPSILRIQQVVRGDSAAYFCASSPQNSQGAREKLFFGSGTQLSVL.

This sequence joins TRBV4-3 and TRBJ2-5; 12 nucleotides agree with TRBD2. CDR1 and CDR2 (germline): LGHNA, YSLEER. This CDR3 region has 18 residues. Trimming removed 3 bases from V and 7 bases from J; junction bases left unmatched: 15. CDR3 DNA: TGCGCCAGCAGCCAGGCTAGCGGGAGGGCAACTACAGGCGTGACCCAGTACTTC. It translates to CASSQASGRATTGVTQYF.

The V and J genes are TRBV11-1 and TRBJ2-7; the match to TRBD2 covers 15 bases. The CDR3 is 16 residues long. V lost 6 bases, J lost 2 bases, and 5 bases stayed unmatched. Germline-derived CDR1 and CDR2 are SGHAT and FQDESV (reference sequence). The DNA of the CDR3 is TGTGCCAGCAGAGGGACTAGCGGGGGGAGTCCCTACGAGCAGTACTTC. Translated, it gives CASRGTSGGSPYEQYF.

The chain uses TRBV29-1 and TRBJ2-2; tentatively, D is TRBD1 or TRBD2 (5 bases each). The CDR3 contains 13 residues. The germline CDR1 and CDR2 sequences are SQVTM and ANQGSEA. Trimming cost V 7 bases and J 2 bases, with 11 bases left between them. For the CDR3, the DNA is TGCAGCGCACGGGACGTCAACACCGGGGAGCTGTTTTTT. Encoded protein: CSARDVNTGELFF.

The rearrangement joins TRBV4-1 to TRBJ2-6; D call uncertain. Between the trimmed V and J ends, which lost 6 bases and 0 bases, there was a span of 3 bases. The germline V gene encodes CDR1 MGHRA and CDR2 YSYEKL. The CDR3 runs to 13 residues. The CDR3 DNA reads TGCGCCAGCAGGGGCTCTGGGGCCAACGTCCTGACTTTC. Translation: CASRGSGANVLTF.